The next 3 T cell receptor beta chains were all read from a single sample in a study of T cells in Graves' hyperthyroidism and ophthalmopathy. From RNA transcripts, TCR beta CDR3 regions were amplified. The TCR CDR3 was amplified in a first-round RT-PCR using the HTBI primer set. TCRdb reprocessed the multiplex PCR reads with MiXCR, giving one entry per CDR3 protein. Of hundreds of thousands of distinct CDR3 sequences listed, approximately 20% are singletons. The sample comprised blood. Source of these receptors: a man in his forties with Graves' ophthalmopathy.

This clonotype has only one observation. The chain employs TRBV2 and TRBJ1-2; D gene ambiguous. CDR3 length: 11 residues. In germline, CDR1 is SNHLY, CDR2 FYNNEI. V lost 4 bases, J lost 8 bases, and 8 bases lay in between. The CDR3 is CASSAGLGYTF. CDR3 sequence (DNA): TGTGCCAGCAGTGCGGGTTTAGGCTACACCTTC.

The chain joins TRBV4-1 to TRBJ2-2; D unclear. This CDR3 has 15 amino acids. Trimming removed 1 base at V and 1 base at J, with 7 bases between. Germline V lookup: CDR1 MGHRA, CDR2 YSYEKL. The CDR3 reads CASSQGARNTGELFF. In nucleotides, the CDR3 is TGCGCCAGCAGCCAAGGGGCCCGGAACACCGGGGAGCTGTTTTTT.

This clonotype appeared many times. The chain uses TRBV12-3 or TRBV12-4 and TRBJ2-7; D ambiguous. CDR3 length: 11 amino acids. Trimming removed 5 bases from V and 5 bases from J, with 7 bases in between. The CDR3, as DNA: TGTGCCAGCAGTCGAAGTAACGAGCAGTACTTC. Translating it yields CASSRSNEQYF.